This T cell receptor beta chain is from a study of shared T cell receptors in the human thymus. TCRdb's copy holds only in-frame clones and misses some; the assay was immunoSEQ multiplex PCR. The table includes 500,000 to 750,000 clones, approximately 87% detected once. The CDR3 loop spans 17 amino acids. Germline CDR1 is LGHNA and CDR2 is YSLEER. Trimming stripped 2 bases from V and 5 bases from J, with 18 bases between. These data were likewise used in another study, on human thymus T cells. From that study: Donation came from healthy Finnish infants having corrective surgery for congenital heart defects. Thymus was obtained from resections taken during corrective heart surgery. Among thymic and blood repertoires, usage of V and J genes appeared biased. Thymic repertoires of unrelated individuals were reported in related research to overlap highly.

The receptor was derived from a boy younger than two with a congenital heart defect. Sequencing was carried out using thymocytes. The J gene is TRBJ2-2, the V gene TRBV4-3; a possible D gene is TRBD2 (6 bases). The CDR3 reads CASSQCHRLDSTGELFF. Here the CDR3 DNA reads TGCGCCAGCAGCCAATGTCACCGACTAGACAGTACCGGGGAGCTGTTTTTT.